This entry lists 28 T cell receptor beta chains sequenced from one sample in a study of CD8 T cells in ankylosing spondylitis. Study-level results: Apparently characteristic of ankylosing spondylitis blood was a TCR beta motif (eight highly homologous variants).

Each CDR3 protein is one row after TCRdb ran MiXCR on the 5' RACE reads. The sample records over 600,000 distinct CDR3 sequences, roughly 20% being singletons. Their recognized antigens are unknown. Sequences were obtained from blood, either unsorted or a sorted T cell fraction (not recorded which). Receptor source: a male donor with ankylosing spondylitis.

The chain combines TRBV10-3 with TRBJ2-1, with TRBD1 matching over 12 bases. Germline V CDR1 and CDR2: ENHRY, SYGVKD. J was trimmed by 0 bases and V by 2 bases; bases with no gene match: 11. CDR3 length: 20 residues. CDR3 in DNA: TGTGCCATCAGTGAGACAACCGGGACAGGGGGCTTATACTCCTACAATGAGCAGTTCTTC. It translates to CAISETTGTGGLYSYNEQFF.

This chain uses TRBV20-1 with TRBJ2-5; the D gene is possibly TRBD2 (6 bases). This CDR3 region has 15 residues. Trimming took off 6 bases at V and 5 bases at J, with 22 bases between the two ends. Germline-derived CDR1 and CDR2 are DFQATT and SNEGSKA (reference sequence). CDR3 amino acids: CSARRDRHNPETQYF. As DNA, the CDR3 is TGCAGTGCGCGGAGGGACCGTCACAACCCTGAGACCCAGTACTTC.

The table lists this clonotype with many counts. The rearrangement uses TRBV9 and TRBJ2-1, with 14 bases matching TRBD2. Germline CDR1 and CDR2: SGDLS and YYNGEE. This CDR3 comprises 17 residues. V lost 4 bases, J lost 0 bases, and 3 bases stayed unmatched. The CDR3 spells CASSLGTSGSSYNEQFF. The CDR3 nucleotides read TGTGCCAGCAGCCTCGGGACTAGCGGGAGCTCCTACAATGAGCAGTTCTTC.

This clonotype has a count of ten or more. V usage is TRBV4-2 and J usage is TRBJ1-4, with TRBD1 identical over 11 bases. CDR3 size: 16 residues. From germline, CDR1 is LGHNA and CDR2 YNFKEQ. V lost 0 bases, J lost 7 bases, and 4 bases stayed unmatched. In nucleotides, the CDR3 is TGTGCCAGCAGCCAAGATGGAGGACAGGGGGCTGAAAAACTGTTTTTT. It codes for CASSQDGGQGAEKLFF.

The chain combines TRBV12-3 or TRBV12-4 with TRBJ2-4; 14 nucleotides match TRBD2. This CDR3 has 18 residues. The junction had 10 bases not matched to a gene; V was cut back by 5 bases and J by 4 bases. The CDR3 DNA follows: TGTGCCAGCAGTCACACCGGGACTAGCGGGGGTCAGAAAAACATTCAGTACTTC. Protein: CASSHTGTSGGQKNIQYF.

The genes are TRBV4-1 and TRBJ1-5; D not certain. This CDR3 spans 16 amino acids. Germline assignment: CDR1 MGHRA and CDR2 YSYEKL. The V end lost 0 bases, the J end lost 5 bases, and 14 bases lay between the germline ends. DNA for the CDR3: TGCGCCAGCAGCCAAGACGAGGATCTGGGCGATCAGCCCCAGCATTTT. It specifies CASSQDEDLGDQPQHF.

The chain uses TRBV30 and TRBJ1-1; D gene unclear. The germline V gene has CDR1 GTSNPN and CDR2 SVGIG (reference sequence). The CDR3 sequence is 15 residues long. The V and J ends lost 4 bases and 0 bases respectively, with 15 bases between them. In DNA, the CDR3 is TGTGCCTGGAACCAGCGAGCCACTCTGAACACTGAAGCTTTCTTT. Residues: CAWNQRATLNTEAFF.

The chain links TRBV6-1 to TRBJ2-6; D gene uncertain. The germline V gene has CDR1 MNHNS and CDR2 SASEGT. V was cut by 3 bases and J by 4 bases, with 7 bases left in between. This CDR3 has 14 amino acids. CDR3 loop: CASSEMLGANVLTF. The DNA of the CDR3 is TGTGCCAGCAGTGAGATGTTGGGGGCCAACGTCCTGACTTTC.

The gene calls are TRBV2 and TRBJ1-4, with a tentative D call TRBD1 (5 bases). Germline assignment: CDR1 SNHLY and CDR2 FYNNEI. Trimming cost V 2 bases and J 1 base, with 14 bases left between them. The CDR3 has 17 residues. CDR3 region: CASSEMGVERTNEKLFF. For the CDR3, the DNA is TGTGCCAGCAGTGAAATGGGGGTAGAAAGAACTAATGAAAAACTGTTTTTT.

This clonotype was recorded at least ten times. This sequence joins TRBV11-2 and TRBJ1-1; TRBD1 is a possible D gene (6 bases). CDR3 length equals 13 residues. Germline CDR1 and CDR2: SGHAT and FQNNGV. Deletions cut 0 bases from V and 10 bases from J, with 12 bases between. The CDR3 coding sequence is TGTGCCAGCAGCTTAGACCAGGGGTTGGGAGCTTTCTTT. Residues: CASSLDQGLGAFF.

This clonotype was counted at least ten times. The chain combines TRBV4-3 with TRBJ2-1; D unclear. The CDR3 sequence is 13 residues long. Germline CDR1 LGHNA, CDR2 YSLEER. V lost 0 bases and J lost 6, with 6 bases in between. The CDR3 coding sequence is TGCGCCAGCAGCCAAGAAGTAGGCAATGAGCAGTTCTTC. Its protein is CASSQEVGNEQFF.

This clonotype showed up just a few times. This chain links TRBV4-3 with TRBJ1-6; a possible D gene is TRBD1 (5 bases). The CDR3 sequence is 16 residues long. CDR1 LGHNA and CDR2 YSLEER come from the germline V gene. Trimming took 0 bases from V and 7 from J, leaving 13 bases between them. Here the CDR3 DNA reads TGCGCCAGCAGCCAAGATGCAGGGCCTTCGAATTCACCCCTCCACTTT. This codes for CASSQDAGPSNSPLHF.

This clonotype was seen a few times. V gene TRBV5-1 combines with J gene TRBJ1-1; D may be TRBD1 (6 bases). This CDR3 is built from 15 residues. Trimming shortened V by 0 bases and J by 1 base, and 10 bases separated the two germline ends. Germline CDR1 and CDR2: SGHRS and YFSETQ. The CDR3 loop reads CASSLAARGNTEAFF. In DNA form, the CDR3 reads TGCGCCAGCAGCTTGGCTGCCAGGGGGAACACTGAAGCTTTCTTT.

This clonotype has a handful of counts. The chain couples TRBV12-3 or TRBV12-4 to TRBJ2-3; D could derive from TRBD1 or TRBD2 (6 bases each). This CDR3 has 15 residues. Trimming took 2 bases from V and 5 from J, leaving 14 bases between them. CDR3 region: CASSLKDKGGDTQYF. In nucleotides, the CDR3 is TGTGCCAGCAGTTTAAAGGACAAGGGGGGAGATACGCAGTATTTT.

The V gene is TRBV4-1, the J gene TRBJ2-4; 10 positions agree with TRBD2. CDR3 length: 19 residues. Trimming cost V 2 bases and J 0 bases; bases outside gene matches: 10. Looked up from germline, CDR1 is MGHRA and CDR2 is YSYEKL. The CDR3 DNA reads TGCGCCAGCAGCCAACTCACCGGCCCTAGCGGGGGAGCCAAAAACATTCAGTACTTC. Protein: CASSQLTGPSGGAKNIQYF.

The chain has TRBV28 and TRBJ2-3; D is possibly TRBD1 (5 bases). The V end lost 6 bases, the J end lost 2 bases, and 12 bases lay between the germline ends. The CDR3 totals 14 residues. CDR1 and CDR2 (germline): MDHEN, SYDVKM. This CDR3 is CASSPQVFTDTQYF. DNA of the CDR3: TGTGCCAGCAGCCCACAGGTTTTCACAGATACGCAGTATTTT.

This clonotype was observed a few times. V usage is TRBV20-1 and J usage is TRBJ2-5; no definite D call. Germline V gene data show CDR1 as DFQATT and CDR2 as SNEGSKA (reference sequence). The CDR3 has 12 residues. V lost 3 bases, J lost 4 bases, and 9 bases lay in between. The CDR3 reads CSASRTGETQYF. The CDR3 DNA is TGCAGTGCTAGTCGGACGGGAGAGACCCAGTACTTC.

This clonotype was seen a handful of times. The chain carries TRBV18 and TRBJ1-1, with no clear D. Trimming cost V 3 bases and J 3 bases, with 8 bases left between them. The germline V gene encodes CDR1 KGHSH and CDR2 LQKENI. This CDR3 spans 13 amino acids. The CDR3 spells CASSPRVDTEAFF. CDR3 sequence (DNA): TGTGCCAGCTCACCGAGGGTGGACACTGAAGCTTTCTTT.

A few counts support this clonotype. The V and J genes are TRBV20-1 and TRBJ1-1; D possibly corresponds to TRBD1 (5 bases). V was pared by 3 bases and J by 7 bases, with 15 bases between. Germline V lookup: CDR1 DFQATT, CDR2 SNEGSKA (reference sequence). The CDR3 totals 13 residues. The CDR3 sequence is CSASRGRELEAFF. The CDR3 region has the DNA TGCAGTGCTAGTAGGGGCAGGGAACTTGAAGCTTTCTTT.

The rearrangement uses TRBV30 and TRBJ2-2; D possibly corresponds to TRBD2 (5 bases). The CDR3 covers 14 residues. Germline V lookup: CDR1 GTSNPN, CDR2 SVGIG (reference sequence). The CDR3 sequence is CAAVRVWRTGELFF. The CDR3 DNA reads TGTGCTGCCGTGAGGGTGTGGAGGACCGGGGAGCTGTTTTTT. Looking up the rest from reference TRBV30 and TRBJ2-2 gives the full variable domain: SQTIHQWPATLVQPVGSPLSLECTVEGTSNPNLYWYRQAAGRGLQLLFYSVGIGQISSEVPQNLSASRPQDRQFILSSKKLLLSDSGFYLCAAVRVWRTGELFFGEGSRLTVL.

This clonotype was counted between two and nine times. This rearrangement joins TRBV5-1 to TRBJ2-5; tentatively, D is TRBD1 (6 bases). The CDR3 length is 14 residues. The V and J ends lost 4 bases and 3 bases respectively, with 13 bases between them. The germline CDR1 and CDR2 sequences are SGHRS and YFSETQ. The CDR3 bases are TGCGCCAGCAGCGCCGAAGGGGGTGAAGAGACCCAGTACTTC. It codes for CASSAEGGEETQYF.

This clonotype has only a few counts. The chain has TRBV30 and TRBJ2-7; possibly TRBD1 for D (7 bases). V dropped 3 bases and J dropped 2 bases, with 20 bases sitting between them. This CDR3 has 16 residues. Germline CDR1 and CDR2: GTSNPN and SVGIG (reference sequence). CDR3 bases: TGTGCCTGGAGAGGTCCAGGGGGGCGGAGGGCCTACGAGCAGTACTTC. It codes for CAWRGPGGRRAYEQYF.

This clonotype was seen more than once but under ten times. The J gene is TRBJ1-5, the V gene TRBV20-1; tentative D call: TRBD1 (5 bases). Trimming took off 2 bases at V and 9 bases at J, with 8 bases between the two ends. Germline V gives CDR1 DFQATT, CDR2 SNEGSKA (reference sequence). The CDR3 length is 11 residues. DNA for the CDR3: TGCAGTGCTAGATCTGGGGGGCCCCAGCATTTT. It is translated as CSARSGGPQHF.

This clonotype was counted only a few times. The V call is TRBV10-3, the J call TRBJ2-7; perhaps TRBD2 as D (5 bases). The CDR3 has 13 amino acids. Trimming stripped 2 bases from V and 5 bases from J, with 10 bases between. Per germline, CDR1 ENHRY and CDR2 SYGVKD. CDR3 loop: CAISEGREDEQYF. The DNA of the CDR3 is TGTGCCATCAGTGAGGGGAGAGAGGACGAGCAGTACTTC.

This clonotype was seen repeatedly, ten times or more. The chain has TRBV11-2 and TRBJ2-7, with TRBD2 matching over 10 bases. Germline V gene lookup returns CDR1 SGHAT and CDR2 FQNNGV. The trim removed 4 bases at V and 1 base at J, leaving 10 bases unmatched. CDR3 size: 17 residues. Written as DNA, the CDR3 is TGTGCCAGCAGCTCCCTTTCTTTAGCGGGGGGTTCCTACGAGCAGTACTTC. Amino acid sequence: CASSSLSLAGGSYEQYF.

The CDR3, as DNA: TGTGCCAGCAGCTTGGGACTAGCGGGGGGCTCGGATACGCAGTATTTT. This codes for CASSLGLAGGSDTQYF. The chain joins TRBV5-6 to TRBJ2-3; TRBD2 matches 13 bases. Looked up from germline, CDR1 is SGHDT and CDR2 is YYEEEE. With V trimmed by 0 bases and J by 6 bases, 4 bases remained unmatched. The CDR3 covers 16 residues.

CDR3 in amino acids: CATSREGTSVQETQYF. The CDR3 DNA is TGTGCCACCAGCAGAGAAGGGACTAGCGTTCAAGAGACCCAGTACTTC. This chain joins TRBV15 and TRBJ2-5, with 10 bases fitting TRBD2. With 0 bases clipped from V and 2 bases from J, the junction kept 3 bases outside the gene matches. The CDR3 consists of 16 residues. Germline values: CDR1 LNHNV, CDR2 YYDKDF (reference sequence).

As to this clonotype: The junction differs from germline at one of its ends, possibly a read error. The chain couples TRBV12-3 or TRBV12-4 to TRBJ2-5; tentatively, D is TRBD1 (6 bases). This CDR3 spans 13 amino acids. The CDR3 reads CASSRGGGTPHHF. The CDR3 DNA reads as TGTGCCAGCAGTCGAGGGGGTGGGACCCCCCACCACTTC.